A selection of T cell receptor beta chains follows, all from one sample in a study of blood T cells in healthy people across ages. From the 5' RACE reads, TCRdb called clonotypes with MiXCR, one entry per CDR3 protein. This table holds just under 900,000 distinct CDR3 sequences, 25% to 30% found once. The sample consisted of blood. The receptor set was obtained from a woman aged 80 or over in good health. The CDR3 runs from the conserved cysteine through the conserved F or W. D genes are given only for firm matches. Size is omitted from some rows. Given values are once, few, many or a class for expanded clones.

j_call v_call clone_size d_call cdr3_nt cdr3_aa
TRBJ1-1 TRBV12-3/TRBV12-4 few . TGTGCCAGCAGCCTCAGAAGAATGAACACTGAAGCTTTCTTT CASSLRRMNTEAFF
TRBJ2-5 TRBV5-1 many . TGCGCCAGCAGCGAACAACCGGGCCCGGGAGAGACCCAGTACTTC CASSEQPGPGETQYF
TRBJ2-6 TRBV30 few . TGTGCCTGGACTACCGTTCGGGGCTCTGGGGCCAACGTCCTGACTTTC CAWTTVRGSGANVLTF
TRBJ2-3 TRBV20-1 . TRBD2 TGCAGTGCTAGAGAGTGGACTAGCGGGAGCTTGGATACGCAGTATTTT CSAREWTSGSLDTQYF
TRBJ1-2 TRBV30 few TRBD1 TGTGCCAGCTTAGCGGGACAGGGGGCGAAAGGCTACACCTTC CASLAGQGAKGYTF
TRBJ2-3 TRBV7-9 many . TGTGCCAGCAGCTTAGAGGAGGTGCTAGGCGGGTACACAGATACGCAGTATTTT CASSLEEVLGGYTDTQYF
TRBJ2-7 TRBV15 many . TGTGCCACCAGCAGAGATCTAGGCAGGTCCTACGAGCAGTACTTC CATSRDLGRSYEQYF
TRBJ2-1 TRBV7-9 . TRBD1 TGTGCCAGCGGCCCAGTACAGGGGGGAAACGAGCAGTTCTTC CASGPVQGGNEQFF
TRBJ1-6 TRBV19 . TRBD1 TGTGCCAGTAGTACGAAGGGGGCTCCGGCATCACCCCTCCACTTT CASSTKGAPASPLHF
TRBJ1-4 TRBV7-2 many . TGTGCCAGCAGCTTAGCCCCCACGGGGGGTAATGAAAAACTGTTTTTT CASSLAPTGGNEKLFF
TRBJ1-4 TRBV7-2 many . TGTGCCAGCAGCTTAGACTCACAGGGAACTAATGAAAAACTGTTTTTT CASSLDSQGTNEKLFF
TRBJ2-7 TRBV7-8 many . TGTGCCAGCAGCCCCCGACAGACCTCCTACGAGCAGTACTTC CASSPRQTSYEQYF
TRBJ2-7 TRBV4-1 . . TGCGCCAGCAGCCAAGAAAGCAGGGTGGCCTACGAGCAGTACTTC CASSQESRVAYEQYF
TRBJ2-7 TRBV7-2 . TRBD1 TGTGCCAGCAGCCCCCGACAGGGACAAGAGCAGTACTTC CASSPRQGQEQYF
TRBJ2-4 TRBV11-3 many TRBD1 TGTGCCAGCAGCTTAGGAGGGACAGGGGGAAACATTCAGTACTTC CASSLGGTGGNIQYF
TRBJ2-7 TRBV10-3 many . TGTGCCATCAGCCCCCGGGCGGTGCACGAGCAGTACTTC CAISPRAVHEQYF
TRBJ2-1 TRBV5-1 . . TGCGCCAGCAGCATCACCCCGGTAGGGTCCTACAATGAGCAGTTCTTC CASSITPVGSYNEQFF
TRBJ2-5 TRBV4-3 . . TGCGCCAGCAGCCAAGATAGAGGGGCCCTAAGGGGAGAGACCCAGTACTTC CASSQDRGALRGETQYF
TRBJ2-7 TRBV7-2 . TRBD1 TGTGCCAGCAGCTTAGCGGACAGGGGTAGCGGCTACGAGCAGTACTTC CASSLADRGSGYEQYF
TRBJ2-5 TRBV19 few TRBD1 TGTGCCAGTAGGCCGGGACAGACTTTCCAAGAGACCCAGTACTTC CASRPGQTFQETQYF
TRBJ2-1 TRBV10-3 many TRBD2 TGTGCCATCAGCACTATTAGCGGGGCTAATGAGCAGTTCTTC CAISTISGANEQFF
TRBJ2-3 TRBV19 . TRBD2 TGTGCCAGTACCTCCCTAGCGGGAGCAGATACGCAGTATTTT CASTSLAGADTQYF